Here is one T cell receptor (beta chain) with its context. The antigen is not known. The data are from a study of T cell repertoires in cytomegalovirus infection. Background on the study: Recently identified HLA-C-restricted CMV epitopes were used, and well-studied HLA-B-restricted CMV epitopes were used as well. Public TCR beta signatures marked donors with CMV infection and the matching HLA. Findings and caveats of the study: In two of eight donors, the top clonotype was HLA-C-restricted CMV-specific.

TCRdb reprocessed the reads with MiXCR, giving one entry per CDR3 protein. The table shows 160,000 or so distinct CDR3 sequences, with 20% to 25% occurring only once. V dropped 5 bases and J dropped 8 bases, with 18 bases sitting between them. CDR1 and CDR2 from the germline V gene are SEHNR and FQNEAQ (reference sequence). This CDR3 has 14 residues. This sequence was found in a human donor in good health (CMV status not recorded). Some clones in this sample may be carry-over from other donors' samples. The chain recombines TRBV7-9 with TRBJ1-2; D is possibly TRBD1 (6 bases). The material sequenced was CD8+ T cells from cultured PBMCs, taken from culture after CMV antigen stimulation. The CDR3 DNA sequence: TGTGCCAGCAGCGTCTACAGGGAATTGGAGGGCTACACCTTC. It encodes CASSVYRELEGYTF.